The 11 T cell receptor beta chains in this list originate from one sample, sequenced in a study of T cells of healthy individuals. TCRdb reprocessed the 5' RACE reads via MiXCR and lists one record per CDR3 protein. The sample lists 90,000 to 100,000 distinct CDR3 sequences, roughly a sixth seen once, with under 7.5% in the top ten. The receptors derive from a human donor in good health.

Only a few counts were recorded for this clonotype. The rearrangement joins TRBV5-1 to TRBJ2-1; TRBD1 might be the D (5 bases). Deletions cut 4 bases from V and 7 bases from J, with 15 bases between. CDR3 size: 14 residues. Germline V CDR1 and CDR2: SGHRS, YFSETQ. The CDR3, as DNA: TGCGCCAGCAGCGTAAGACAGAGTGAGAATGAGCAGTTCTTC. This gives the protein CASSVRQSENEQFF. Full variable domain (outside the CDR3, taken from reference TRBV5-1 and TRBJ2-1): KAGVTQTPRYLIKTRGQQVTLSCSPISGHRSVSWYQQTPGQGLQFLFEYFSETQRNKGNFPGRFSGRQFSNSRSEMNVSTLELGDSALYLCASSVRQSENEQFFGPGTRLTVL.

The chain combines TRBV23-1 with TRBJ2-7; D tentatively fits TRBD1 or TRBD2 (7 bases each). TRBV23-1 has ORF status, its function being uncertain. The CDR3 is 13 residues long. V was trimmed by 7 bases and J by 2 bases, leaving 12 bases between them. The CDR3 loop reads CASMTGTTYEQYF. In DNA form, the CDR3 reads TGCGCCAGCATGACAGGGACTACCTACGAGCAGTACTTC.

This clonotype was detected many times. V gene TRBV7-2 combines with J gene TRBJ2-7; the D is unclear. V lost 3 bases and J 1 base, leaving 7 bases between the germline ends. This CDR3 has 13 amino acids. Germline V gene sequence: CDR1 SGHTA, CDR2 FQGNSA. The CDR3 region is CASSLGISYEQYF. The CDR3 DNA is TGTGCCAGCAGCTTGGGGATATCCTACGAGCAGTACTTC.

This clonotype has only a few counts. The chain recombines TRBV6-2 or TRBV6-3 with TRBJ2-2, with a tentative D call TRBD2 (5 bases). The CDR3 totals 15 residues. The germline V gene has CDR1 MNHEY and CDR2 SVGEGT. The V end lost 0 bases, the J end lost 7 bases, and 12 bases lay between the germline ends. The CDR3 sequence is CASSYSMAEVGELFF. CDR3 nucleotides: TGTGCCAGCAGTTACTCGATGGCGGAGGTCGGGGAGCTGTTTTTT.

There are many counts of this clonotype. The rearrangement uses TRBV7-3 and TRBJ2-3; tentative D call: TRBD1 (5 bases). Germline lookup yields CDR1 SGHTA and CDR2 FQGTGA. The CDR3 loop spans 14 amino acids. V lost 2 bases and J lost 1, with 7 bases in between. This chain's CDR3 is CASSLDSRTDTQYF. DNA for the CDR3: TGTGCCAGCAGCTTAGACAGCCGCACAGATACGCAGTATTTT. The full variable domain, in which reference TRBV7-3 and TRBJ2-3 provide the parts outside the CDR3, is GAGVSQTPSNKVTEKGKYVELRCDPISGHTALYWYRQSLGQGPEFLIYFQGTGAADDSGLPNDRFFAVRPEGSVSTLKIQRTERGDSAVYLCASSLDSRTDTQYFGPGTRLTVL.

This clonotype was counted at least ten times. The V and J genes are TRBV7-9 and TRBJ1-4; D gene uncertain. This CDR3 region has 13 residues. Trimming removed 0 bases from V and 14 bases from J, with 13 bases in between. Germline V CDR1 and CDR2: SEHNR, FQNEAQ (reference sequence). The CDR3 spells CASSLAHLGLLFF. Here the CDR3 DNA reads TGTGCCAGCAGCTTAGCCCACTTGGGATTGCTGTTTTTT.

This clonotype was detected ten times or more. The CDR3 spells CSASRVGSNQPQHF. The CDR3, as DNA: TGCAGTGCTAGTCGGGTAGGCAGCAATCAGCCCCAGCATTTT. The chain combines TRBV20-1 with TRBJ1-5; D is undetermined. V was pared by 3 bases and J by 1 base, with 10 bases between. From germline, CDR1 is DFQATT and CDR2 SNEGSKA (reference sequence). The CDR3 sequence is 14 residues long.

The CDR3 coding sequence is TGCGCCAGCAGCTTGGGGGGGGCCCCGACACCTACGAACACTGAAGCTTTCTTT. This translates into CASSLGGAPTPTNTEAFF. This chain uses TRBV5-1 with TRBJ1-1; tentatively, D is TRBD1 (6 bases). Germline loops: CDR1 SGHRS, CDR2 YFSETQ. The CDR3 runs 18 residues. V was trimmed by 0 bases and J by 1 base, leaving 19 bases between them.

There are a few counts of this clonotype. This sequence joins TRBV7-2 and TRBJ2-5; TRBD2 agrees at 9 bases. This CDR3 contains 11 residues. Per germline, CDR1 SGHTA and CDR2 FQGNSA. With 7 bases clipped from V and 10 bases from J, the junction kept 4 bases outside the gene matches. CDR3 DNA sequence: TGTGCCAGCATTGCGGGAGGGGACCAGTACTTC. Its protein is CASIAGGDQYF.

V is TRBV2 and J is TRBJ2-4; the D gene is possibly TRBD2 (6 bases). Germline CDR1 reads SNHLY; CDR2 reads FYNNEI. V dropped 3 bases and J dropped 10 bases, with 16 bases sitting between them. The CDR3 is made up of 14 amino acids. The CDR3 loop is CASSEGTQEGIQYF. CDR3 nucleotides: TGTGCCAGCAGTGAGGGGACGCAGGAGGGGATTCAGTACTTC. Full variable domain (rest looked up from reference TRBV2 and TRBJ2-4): EPEVTQTPSHQVTQMGQEVILRCVPISNHLYFYWYRQILGQKVEFLVSFYNNEISEKSEIFDDQFSVERPDGSNFTLKIRSTKLEDSAMYFCASSEGTQEGIQYFGAGTRLSVL.

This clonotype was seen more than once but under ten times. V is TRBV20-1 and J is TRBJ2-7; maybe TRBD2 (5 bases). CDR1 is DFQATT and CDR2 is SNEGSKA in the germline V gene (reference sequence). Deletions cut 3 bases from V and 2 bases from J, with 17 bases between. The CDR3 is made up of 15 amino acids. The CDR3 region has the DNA TGCAGTGCTAGGAAGCGAGGGTCGCAAACCTACGAGCAGTACTTC. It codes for CSARKRGSQTYEQYF.